This T cell receptor (beta chain) was sequenced for a study of control samples from healthy donors and cancer patients. Trimming took off 0 bases at V and 2 bases at J, with 13 bases between the two ends. The CDR3 is 17 residues long. The germline gives CDR1 LGHNA, CDR2 YNFKEQ. Sequencing used immunoSEQ multiplex PCR; TCRdb keeps in-frame clones, though not all of them. The table records 25,000 to 30,000 clones, 75% to 85% of them present only once. This rearrangement joins TRBV4-2 to TRBJ2-2; a weak D match, TRBD2 (5 bases). The sequenced sample was PBMCs. The clonotype originates from a woman aged 55-69 years with head and neck cancer. CDR3 sequence: CASSQDQRTPNTGELFF. In nucleotides, the CDR3 is TGTGCCAGCAGCCAAGATCAAAGGACTCCAAACACCGGGGAGCTGTTTTTT.